These 32 T cell receptor beta chains were all obtained from the same sample, sequenced in a study of radiotherapy plus CTLA-4 blockade in lung cancer. The protocol was immunoSEQ multiplex PCR, while the TCRdb copy is restricted to in-frame clones and leaves out a portion. The sample has about 51,000 clones; roughly 77% are singletons. The source was peripheral blood, collected from a patient treated with radiotherapy plus ipilimumab. Source of these receptors: a human donor with non-small cell lung cancer who had a complete response to radiotherapy plus ipilimumab.

The chain links TRBV7-9 to TRBJ2-2; TRBD2 matches at 8 bases. Germline V gene lookup returns CDR1 SEHNR and CDR2 FQNEAQ (reference sequence). This CDR3 has 17 residues. V shed 5 bases and J 5 bases; nucleotides not matched to a gene: 13. CDR3 sequence reads: CASSQNQAGVGTGELFF. DNA for the CDR3: TGTGCCAGCAGCCAAAATCAAGCGGGAGTGGGGACCGGGGAGCTGTTTTTT.

This sequence joins TRBV30 and TRBJ2-5; 10 bases line up with TRBD2. J gave up 7 bases and V 8 bases, and 13 bases lay outside the gene matches. Germline CDR1 is GTSNPN and CDR2 is SVGIG (reference sequence). The CDR3 runs 14 residues. The CDR3 bases are TGTGCCGGGGGGGTGGAGCGGGGGGGCCGGACCCAGTACTTC. It yields the protein CAGGVERGGRTQYF.

The chain links TRBV4-1 to TRBJ2-3; TRBD2 matches at 12 bases. CDR3 length: 16 amino acids. The germline gives CDR1 MGHRA, CDR2 YSYEKL. The ends lost 5 bases at V and 6 bases at J; junction bases unmatched: 9. CDR3 loop: CASSSPPGLAGDTQYF. In DNA, the CDR3 is TGCGCCAGCAGCTCCCCCCCGGGACTAGCGGGTGATACGCAGTATTTT.

The chain links TRBV2 to TRBJ1-2, with D unresolved. The germline V gene has CDR1 SNHLY and CDR2 FYNNEI. The CDR3 has 14 amino acids. V lost 6 bases, J lost 4 bases, and 15 bases lay in between. The CDR3 DNA reads as TGTGCCAGCAGCGACCCGTGGGAGTTCTATGGCTACACCTTC. As protein: CASSDPWEFYGYTF.

V gene TRBV9 combines with J gene TRBJ2-1; D is perhaps TRBD2 (5 bases). CDR1 SGDLS and CDR2 YYNGEE come from the germline V gene. The CDR3 spans 12 residues. V lost 4 bases to trimming and J lost 9 bases, with 11 bases between them. The CDR3 DNA reads TGTGCCAGCAGCCTAACTAGTATTGAGCAGTTCTTC. Amino acid sequence: CASSLTSIEQFF. Using reference TRBV9 and TRBJ2-1 for the parts outside the CDR3, the full variable domain is DSGVTQTPKHLITATGQRVTLRCSPRSGDLSVYWYQQSLDQGLQFLIQYYNGEERAKGNILERFSAQQFPDLHSELNLSSLELGDSALYFCASSLTSIEQFFGPGTRLTVL.

This clone came up once. This rearrangement joins TRBV4-3 to TRBJ1-2, with D possibly TRBD1 on 5 matching bases. The length of the CDR3 is 15 residues. Trimming took 1 base from V and 5 from J, leaving 14 bases between them. Germline V gene lookup returns CDR1 LGHNA and CDR2 YSLEER. CDR3 amino acids: CASSQGVGGWYGYTF. CDR3 bases: TGCGCCAGCAGCCAAGGGGTGGGGGGGTGGTATGGCTACACCTTC.

This chain connects TRBV5-6 to TRBJ2-5; 8 bases match TRBD2. V gave up 0 bases and J gave up 5 bases; unmatched junction bases: 12. CDR3 length: 17 amino acids. Germline CDR1 and CDR2: SGHDT and YYEEEE. CDR3 loop: CASSLGGSGVSRETQYF. CDR3 coding DNA: TGTGCCAGCAGCTTGGGCGGTAGCGGGGTCTCACGGGAGACCCAGTACTTC.

This sequence joins TRBV18 and TRBJ1-2; D ambiguous. Germline CDR1 KGHSH, CDR2 LQKENI. CDR3 length: 13 residues. The V end lost 6 bases, the J end lost 3 bases, and 11 bases lay between the germline ends. CDR3 in DNA: TGTGCCAGCTCCACGAGGGCGGACTATGGCTACACCTTC. As protein: CASSTRADYGYTF.

This clone is medium-sized. The J gene is TRBJ1-2, the V gene TRBV6-6; 8 nucleotides align to TRBD1. Germline CDR1 is MNHNY and CDR2 is SVGAGI (reference sequence). The CDR3 is made up of 15 amino acids. V shed 4 bases, J shed 5 bases, and the junction held 9 bases outside the gene matches. The CDR3 here is CASSSMDRVEYGYTF. CDR3 bases: TGTGCCAGCAGTTCTATGGACAGGGTCGAGTATGGCTACACCTTC.

To note about this clone: At one boundary the junction diverges from the germline segment, which might be a read error. The rearrangement links TRBV7-7 to TRBJ2-5, with TRBD1 as a possible D gene (6 bases). This CDR3 has 15 amino acids. The germline CDR1 and CDR2 sequences are SSHAT and FNYEAQ (reference sequence). CDR3 nucleotide sequence: TGTGCTAGCAGCCTGGGGTGGGGGCTAAAAGAGACCCAGTACTTC. It yields the protein CASSLGWGLKETQYF. Full variable domain (rest looked up from reference TRBV7-7 and TRBJ2-5): GAGVSQSPRYKVTKRGQDVTLRCDPISSHATLYWYQQALGQGPEFLTYFNYEAQPDKSGLPSDRFSAERPEGSISTLTIQRTEQRDSAMYRCASSLGWGLKETQYFGPGTRLLVL.

The chain uses TRBV4-2 and TRBJ2-5, with 12 bases matching TRBD2. From germline, CDR1 is LGHNA and CDR2 YNFKEQ. The CDR3 has 18 amino acids. Trimming cost V 4 bases and J 2 bases; bases outside gene matches: 11. The CDR3 sequence is CASSPLVSSGGVQETQYF. The CDR3 DNA reads TGTGCCAGCAGCCCCTTAGTTTCTAGCGGGGGGGTACAAGAGACCCAGTACTTC.

This clone was detected once. The chain links TRBV7-2 to TRBJ1-1; 8 nucleotides match TRBD1. After removal of 3 bases from V and 0 bases from J, the junction contained 3 bases not matched to a gene. The CDR3 spans 15 residues. The germline V gene has CDR1 SGHTA and CDR2 FQGNSA. Here the CDR3 reads CASSFGQGLNTEAFF. DNA of the CDR3: TGTGCCAGCAGCTTCGGACAGGGATTGAACACTGAAGCTTTCTTT.

V usage is TRBV9 and J usage is TRBJ1-6, with D hard to call. V was trimmed by 0 bases and J by 6 bases, leaving 7 bases between them. CDR3 size: 14 residues. The V gene's germline CDR1 is SGDLS and CDR2 YYNGEE. CDR3 sequence reads: CASSVAGFNSPLHF. CDR3 nucleotides: TGTGCCAGCAGCGTAGCAGGTTTTAATTCACCCCTCCACTTT.

This chain uses TRBV2 with TRBJ2-2; TRBD1 might be the D (5 bases). The V end was cut by 8 bases, the J end by 5 bases, with 12 bases between. Germline CDR1 SNHLY, CDR2 FYNNEI. The CDR3 length is 13 residues. CDR3 coding DNA: TGTGCCAGCCGAGCAGGGTGGACCGGGGAGCTGTTTTTT. Its translation: CASRAGWTGELFF.

This sequence joins TRBV6-5 and TRBJ1-1, with 7 bases that match TRBD1. Germline loops: CDR1 MNHEY, CDR2 SVGAGI. CDR3 length equals 14 residues. The V segment lost 4 bases and the J segment 1 base; nucleotides outside the gene matches: 3. CDR3 nucleotide sequence: TGTGCCAGCAGTTTTGGGACAGAGAACACTGAAGCTTTCTTT. Its protein product is CASSFGTENTEAFF.

The V call is TRBV7-9, the J call TRBJ2-1; 10 bases align to TRBD2. The CDR3 has 16 amino acids. Losses at the gene ends were 6 bases for V and 1 base for J; bases not matched to a gene: 6. Germline loops: CDR1 SEHNR, CDR2 FQNEAQ (reference sequence). In DNA, the CDR3 is TGTGCCAGCAGTCTAAGGACTAGCGGTTCCTACAATGAGCAGTTCTTC. This encodes CASSLRTSGSYNEQFF.

On this clone itself: Mismatch with germline at one junction end may stem from a read error. The chain recombines TRBV7-7 with TRBJ2-1, with TRBD2 identical over 11 bases. The CDR3 runs 16 residues. Germline values: CDR1 SSHAT, CDR2 FNYEAQ (reference sequence). The DNA of the CDR3 is TGTGCTAGCAGCTTTGGGACTAGCGGAGGGGACGGTGAGCAGTTCTTC. It translates to CASSFGTSGGDGEQFF.

This clone was counted a single time. The J gene is TRBJ2-7, the V gene TRBV30; weak D call: TRBD2 (5 bases). The CDR3 has 14 amino acids. The germline V gene encodes CDR1 GTSNPN and CDR2 SVGIG (reference sequence). The V gene lost 2 bases and the J gene lost 2 bases, with 13 bases spanning the gap. The CDR3 DNA reads TGTGCCTGGAGTCGGGGTATCAGCGCCTACGAGCAGTACTTC. As protein: CAWSRGISAYEQYF. Drawing the rest from reference TRBV30 and TRBJ2-7, the complete variable domain is SQTIHQWPATLVQPVGSPLSLECTVEGTSNPNLYWYRQAAGRGLQLLFYSVGIGQISSEVPQNLSASRPQDRQFILSSKKLLLSDSGFYLCAWSRGISAYEQYFGPGTRLTVT.

The rearrangement uses TRBV19 and TRBJ2-6, with TRBD1 matching 7 bases. Germline V gene sequence: CDR1 LNHDA, CDR2 SQIVND (reference sequence). This CDR3 has 18 residues. V trimming: 4 bases; J trimming: 0 bases; junction bases outside the gene matches: 9. In DNA form, the CDR3 reads TGTGCCAGTAGTAACCCCTGGACAGGAATCTCTGGGGCCAACGTCCTGACTTTC. The encoded protein is CASSNPWTGISGANVLTF.

The chain uses TRBV7-2 and TRBJ2-2, with D possibly TRBD2 on 6 matching bases. Trimming shortened V by 7 bases and J by 1 base, and 16 bases separated the two germline ends. The CDR3 totals 16 residues. From germline, CDR1 is SGHTA and CDR2 FQGNSA. CDR3 in DNA: TGTGCCAGCATCAACCCGGGACTTTTGAACACCGGGGAGCTGTTTTTT. Translated: CASINPGLLNTGELFF.

The V gene is TRBV7-8, the J gene TRBJ1-2; D remains unclear. The V end lost 1 base, the J end lost 2 bases, and 11 bases lay between the germline ends. CDR3 size: 15 residues. Per germline, CDR1 SGHVS and CDR2 FQNEAQ. The CDR3 DNA follows: TGTGCCAGCAGCTTAGGAGCGAGAGGGAACTATGGCTACACCTTC. It yields the protein CASSLGARGNYGYTF.

The chain combines TRBV19 with TRBJ2-7; D is possibly TRBD2 (6 bases). This CDR3 region has 17 residues. V was shortened by 4 bases and J by 2 bases, with 21 bases between the two germline ends. CDR1 and CDR2 from the germline V gene are LNHDA and SQIVND (reference sequence). The CDR3 nucleotides are TGTGCCAGTAGTACTAACTTGGGACTGAGGATTACCTACGAGCAGTACGTC. This codes for CASSTNLGLRITYEQYV.

The chain has TRBV20-1 and TRBJ1-1; possible D gene TRBD1, 5 bases. Per the germline V gene, CDR1 is DFQATT and CDR2 is SNEGSKA (reference sequence). V lost 7 bases, J lost 7 bases, and 13 bases lay in between. This CDR3 is 11 amino acids long. CDR3 in DNA: TGCAGTGTTATTTTTCAGGGTGAAGCTTTCTTT. Encoded protein: CSVIFQGEAFF.

The chain has TRBV5-4 and TRBJ1-1; 9 bases are shared with TRBD1. The germline V gene has CDR1 SGHNT and CDR2 YYREEE (reference sequence). The CDR3 length is 14 residues. The J segment lost 4 bases and the V segment lost 0 bases, leaving 1 base of the junction unmatched. The CDR3 nucleotides are TGTGCCAGCAGCTTGGGGGGACAGGGCACTGAAGCTTTCTTT. It specifies CASSLGGQGTEAFF.

This clone appeared once. The chain is built from TRBV5-8 and TRBJ1-2, with 7 nucleotides matching TRBD1. The germline gives CDR1 SGHTS, CDR2 YDEGEE. The CDR3 covers 13 residues. With 3 bases clipped from V and 4 bases from J, the junction kept 3 bases outside the gene matches. CDR3 DNA: TGTGCCAGCAGCTCGACAGGGAGCTATGGCTACACCTTC. It specifies CASSSTGSYGYTF.

The J gene is TRBJ1-1, the V gene TRBV5-6; 8 bases align to TRBD1. Trimming at V came to 4 bases and at J to 0 bases, leaving 17 bases not matched to a gene. This CDR3 has 19 amino acids. Looked up from germline, CDR1 is SGHDT and CDR2 is YYEEEE. The CDR3 reads CASSPRGQGLYRMNTEAFF. Here the CDR3 DNA reads TGTGCCAGCAGCCCGCGAGGACAGGGATTATATAGAATGAACACTGAAGCTTTCTTT. The full variable domain, completed using reference TRBV5-6 and TRBJ1-1, is DAGVTQSPTHLIKTRGQQVTLRCSPKSGHDTVSWYQQALGQGPQFIFQYYEEEERQRGNFPDRFSGHQFPNYSSELNVNALLLGDSALYLCASSPRGQGLYRMNTEAFFGQGTRLTVV.

The V call is TRBV30, the J call TRBJ1-1; the D gene is possibly TRBD1 (5 bases). Germline-derived CDR1 and CDR2 are GTSNPN and SVGIG (reference sequence). V was shortened by 5 bases and J by 5 bases, with 12 bases between the two germline ends. The CDR3 is 12 residues long. The CDR3 loop reads CAWDTGRTEAFF. In DNA form, the CDR3 reads TGTGCCTGGGATACAGGCAGGACTGAAGCTTTCTTT.

The rearrangement uses TRBV2 and TRBJ2-5; D may be TRBD2 (5 bases). This CDR3 comprises 14 residues. The V end was cut by 6 bases, the J end by 1 base, with 12 bases between. Germline V gene lookup returns CDR1 SNHLY and CDR2 FYNNEI. The CDR3 spells CASRLSEGQETQYF. In DNA form, the CDR3 reads TGTGCCAGCAGGCTCAGCGAGGGCCAAGAGACCCAGTACTTC.

This chain joins TRBV18 and TRBJ1-5; TRBD1 matches 9 bases. Germline CDR1 reads KGHSH; CDR2 reads LQKENI. V was clipped by 1 base and J by 2 bases; unmatched bases: 0. The CDR3 totals 15 residues. The chain's CDR3 is CASSPRDRGNQPQHF. The CDR3 nucleotides read TGTGCCAGCTCACCACGGGACAGGGGCAATCAGCCCCAGCATTTT.

The V and J genes are TRBV5-1 and TRBJ2-1; TRBD2 agrees at 7 bases. Germline values: CDR1 SGHRS, CDR2 YFSETQ. J was trimmed by 7 bases and V by 2 bases; bases with no gene match: 24. CDR3 size: 20 residues. In nucleotides, the CDR3 is TGCGCCAGCAGCTTACTCCCCCCGTCGGGGGGAGCAGGCATCAGGAATGAGCAGTTCTTC. Translated, it gives CASSLLPPSGGAGIRNEQFF.

This rearrangement joins TRBV6-1 to TRBJ2-2; a weak D match, TRBD2 (7 bases). Germline assignment: CDR1 MNHNS and CDR2 SASEGT. This CDR3 has 17 amino acids. Deletions cut 3 bases from V and 6 bases from J, with 20 bases between. In nucleotides, the CDR3 is TGTGCCAGCAGTGATTGGGGAGGGGGAATATGGGCCGGGGAGCTGTTTTTT. Residues: CASSDWGGGIWAGELFF.

The chain links TRBV7-2 to TRBJ1-1, with D hard to call. CDR1 and CDR2 (germline): SGHTA, FQGNSA. V gave up 2 bases and J gave up 7 bases, with 5 bases separating them. The CDR3 contains 11 residues. CDR3: CASSLRSEAFF. The CDR3, as DNA: TGTGCCAGCAGCTTACGGAGTGAAGCTTTCTTT.